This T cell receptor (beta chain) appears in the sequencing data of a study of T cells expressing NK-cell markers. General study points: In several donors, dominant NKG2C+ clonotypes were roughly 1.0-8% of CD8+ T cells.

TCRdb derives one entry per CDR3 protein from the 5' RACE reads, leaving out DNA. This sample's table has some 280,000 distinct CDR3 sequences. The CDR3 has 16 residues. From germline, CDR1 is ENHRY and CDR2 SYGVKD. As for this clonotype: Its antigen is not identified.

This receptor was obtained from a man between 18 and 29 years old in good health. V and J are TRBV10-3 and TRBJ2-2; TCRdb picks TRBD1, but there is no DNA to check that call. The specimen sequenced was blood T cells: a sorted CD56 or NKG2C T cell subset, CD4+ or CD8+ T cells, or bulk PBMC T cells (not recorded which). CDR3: CAISGSRDIRTGELFF.